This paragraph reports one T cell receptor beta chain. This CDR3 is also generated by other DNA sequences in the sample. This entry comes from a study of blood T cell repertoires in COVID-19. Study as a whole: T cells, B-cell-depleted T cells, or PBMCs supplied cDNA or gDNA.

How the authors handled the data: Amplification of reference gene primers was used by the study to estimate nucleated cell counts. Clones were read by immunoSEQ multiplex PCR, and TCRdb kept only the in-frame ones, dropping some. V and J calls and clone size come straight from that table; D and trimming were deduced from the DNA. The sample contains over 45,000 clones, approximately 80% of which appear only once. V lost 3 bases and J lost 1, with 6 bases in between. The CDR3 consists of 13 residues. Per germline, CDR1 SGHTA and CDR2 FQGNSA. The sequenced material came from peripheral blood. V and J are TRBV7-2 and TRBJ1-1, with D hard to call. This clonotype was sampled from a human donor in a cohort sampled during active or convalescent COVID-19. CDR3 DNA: TGTGCCAGCAGCTTGAGCCGGAACACTGAAGCTTTCTTT. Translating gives CASSLSRNTEAFF.